The rows below give T cell receptor beta chains drawn from one sample of a study of cytomegalovirus exposure and HLA in healthy donors. TCRdb's table, derived via immunoSEQ multiplex PCR, lists solely in-frame clones and lacks some. This sample's table has approximately 110,000 clones. The specimen was PBMCs. These receptor sequences come from a man aged 25-45 years in good health and CMV-seronegative. Each CDR3 is given with its conserved first and last residue. D genes are given only for firm matches.

len	v_gene	j_gene	d_gene	CDR3nt	CDR3aa
18	TRBV7-2	TRBJ2-3	TRBD2	TGTGCCAGCAGCTTAACCGGACTAGCGGGGGGGGGCACAGATACGCAGTATTTT	CASSLTGLAGGGTDTQYF
16	TRBV18	TRBJ2-1	TRBD2	TGTGCCAGCTCACTCCTGGGGGGGACTACATACAATGAGCAGTTCTTC	CASSLLGGTTYNEQFF
14	TRBV7-2	TRBJ2-5	TRBD2	TGTGCCAGCGGAACTAGCGGGGGCAGAGAGACCCAGTACTTC	CASGTSGGRETQYF
15	TRBV7-9	TRBJ1-2	TRBD1	TGTGCCAGCAGCACACGGGACAGCAACGACTATGGCTACACCTTC	CASSTRDSNDYGYTF
15	TRBV5-1	TRBJ2-5	.	TGCGCCAGCAGCTTCAGGGCCTACCCTGAAGAGACCCAGTACTTC	CASSFRAYPEETQYF
15	TRBV11-2	TRBJ2-2	TRBD2	TGTGCCAGCAGCTCACTAGCGGTTTCTAGCGGGGAGCTGTTTTTT	CASSSLAVSSGELFF
16	TRBV18	TRBJ2-5	TRBD2	TGTGCCAGCTCACCGGGACTAGCGGGGGCCCAAGAGACCCAGTACTTC	CASSPGLAGAQETQYF
14	TRBV5-6	TRBJ2-7	TRBD1	TGTGCCAGCAGACCGTACAGGGGATTCAACGAGCAGTACTTC	CASRPYRGFNEQYF
16	TRBV7-8	TRBJ1-4	.	TGTGCCAGCAGCTTAAGTTCTCGGGGAAGGCGTGAAAAACTGTTTTTT	CASSLSSRGRREKLFF
18	TRBV23-1	TRBJ2-3	.	TGCGCCAGCAGTCAAGGATGCAGGCTAGCCGCAAAAGTAGATACGCAGTATTTT	CASSQGCRLAAKVDTQYF
14	TRBV6-7	TRBJ2-5	TRBD1	TGTGCCAGCAGATGGGACAGGGGGTTAGAGACCCAGTACTTC	CASRWDRGLETQYF
12	TRBV7-8	TRBJ2-1	.	TGTGCCAGCAGCCTCTCCTACAATGAGCAGTTCTTC	CASSLSYNEQFF
16	TRBV7-9	TRBJ1-5	TRBD1	TGTGCCAGCAGCCCAACTACAGGGGCTCGGAATCAGCCCCAGCATTTT	CASSPTTGARNQPQHF
15	TRBV11-2	TRBJ2-3	.	TGTGCCAGCAGCGTAATTAGCGCCTCCACAGATACGCAGTATTTT	CASSVISASTDTQYF
11	TRBV7-2	TRBJ2-5	.	TGTGCCAGCAGCTCGAGAGAGACCCAGTACTTC	CASSSRETQYF
15	TRBV2	TRBJ2-3	TRBD2	TGTGCCAGCACTAAGGGACTAGATAAAGCAGATACGCAGTATTTT	CASTKGLDKADTQYF
15	TRBV18	TRBJ1-6	.	TGTGCCAGCTCACCGGAAACGGGAGATAATTCACCCCTCCACTTT	CASSPETGDNSPLHF
15	TRBV6-5	TRBJ1-3	.	TGTGCCAGCAGCCCGGGAAGGACCTCTGGAAACACCATATATTTT	CASSPGRTSGNTIYF
15	TRBV18	TRBJ1-1	.	TGTGCCAGCTCACCACCTCTGACAAAGAACACTGAAGCTTTCTTT	CASSPPLTKNTEAFF
17	TRBV2	TRBJ2-3	.	TGTGCCAGCACGCCCGGGGCAGGGGGGTACTCTGGAGATACGCAGTATTTT	CASTPGAGGYSGDTQYF
12	TRBV5-5	TRBJ1-1	.	TGTGCCAGCAGCCAGGGCGCGGCTGAAGCTTTCTTT	CASSQGAAEAFF
14	TRBV9	TRBJ2-1	.	TGTGCCAGCAGCGTAGTTAGCACTCACAATGAGCAGTTCTTC	CASSVVSTHNEQFF
11	TRBV20-1	TRBJ1-1	.	TGCAGTGACCACAGGGTCACTGAAGCTTTCTTT	CSDHRVTEAFF
13	TRBV28	TRBJ2-5	TRBD1	TGTGCCAGCAGTTTCGAGGGGGCACGGACCCAGTACTTC	CASSFEGARTQYF
17	TRBV7-8	TRBJ2-7	TRBD1	TGTGCCAGCAGCTTAGCCAGATCACGGACAGGGGTGAACGAGCAGTACTTC	CASSLARSRTGVNEQYF
16	TRBV5-1	TRBJ1-6	TRBD1	TGCGCCAGCAGCATCCGGGACAGGGGTTTGAGTTCACCCCTCCACTTT	CASSIRDRGLSSPLHF
16	TRBV10-3	TRBJ2-2	.	TGTGCCATCAGTGAGTCCGGGACAACGAACACCGGGGAGCTGTTTTTT	CAISESGTTNTGELFF
12	TRBV9	TRBJ2-7	TRBD2	TGTGCCAGCAGTCCCGGGACTAGTTCGCCGTACTTC	CASSPGTSSPYF
14	TRBV6-1	TRBJ1-4	TRBD1	TGTGCCAGCAGTGAAAGTGGACAGGGAGAAAAACTGTTTTTT	CASSESGQGEKLFF
15	TRBV2	TRBJ2-2	.	TGTGCCAGCAGTGTTACAGGAAGTCCCACCGGGGAGCTGTTTTTT	CASSVTGSPTGELFF
15	TRBV5-1	TRBJ2-7	.	TGCGCCAGCAGCTTGTTTTCCGGTTTCTCCTACGAGCAGTACTTC	CASSLFSGFSYEQYF
16	TRBV19	TRBJ2-7	TRBD2	TGTGCCAGTAGTATCGAGGGACTAGCGGGCCTTTACGAGCAGTACTTC	CASSIEGLAGLYEQYF
12	TRBV2	TRBJ1-5	TRBD1	TGTGCCAGCAGGGACAGGGATCAGCCCCAGCATTTT	CASRDRDQPQHF
12	TRBV4-2	TRBJ1-1	.	TGTGCCAGCAGCCCGGGAAACACTGAAGCTTTCTTT	CASSPGNTEAFF